These 23 T cell receptor beta chains share one sample of origin, sequenced in a study of blood T cell repertoires in COVID-19. The data were produced by immunoSEQ multiplex PCR, yet TCRdb's version contains in-frame clones alone and is incomplete. The profile shows around 71,000 clones, approximately 85% of them singletons. Material for sequencing was peripheral blood. Receptor source: a man older than 75 with acute or convalescent COVID-19.

The CDR3 loop is CASSPGGAGENEQYF. CDR3 DNA: TGTGCCAGCAGTCCGGGCGGAGCGGGAGAGAACGAGCAGTACTTC. The gene calls are TRBV28 and TRBJ2-7; 8 nucleotides match TRBD2. The CDR3 contains 15 residues. V gave up 5 bases and J gave up 5 bases; unmatched junction bases: 11. Germline V CDR1 and CDR2: MDHEN, SYDVKM.

V is TRBV28 and J is TRBJ2-5; 10 nucleotides match TRBD2. V lost 1 base to trimming and J lost 5 bases; unmatched junction nucleotides: 4. CDR1 and CDR2 from the germline V gene are MDHEN and SYDVKM. The CDR3 contains 15 residues. CDR3: CASSLSSGRAETQYF. The CDR3 DNA is TGTGCCAGCAGTTTATCCAGCGGGAGGGCCGAGACCCAGTACTTC.

This chain joins TRBV7-3 and TRBJ2-3, with D possibly matching TRBD2 (6 bases). Germline V lookup: CDR1 SGHTA, CDR2 FQGTGA. The V and J ends lost 4 bases and 3 bases respectively, with 20 bases between them. This CDR3 has 17 residues. CDR3 in amino acids: CASSSSPGGSGTDTQYF. The DNA for the CDR3 is TGTGCCAGCAGCTCTTCCCCTGGGGGTAGCGGAACAGATACGCAGTATTTT.

This clone has only one observation. The chain employs TRBV3-1 (or the pseudogene TRBV3-2) and TRBJ2-5; TRBD2 matches 9 bases. The CDR3 extends over 16 amino acids. Germline assignment: CDR1 LGHDT and CDR2 YNNKEL (reference sequence). J gave up 8 bases and V 0 bases, and 10 bases lay outside the gene matches. CDR3 sequence: CASSQDLSSGGLTQYF. The CDR3 nucleotides are TGTGCCAGCAGCCAAGATCTGAGTAGCGGGGGTCTAACCCAGTACTTC.

As for this clone: Within the sample, other DNA sequences also encode this same CDR3. V usage is TRBV5-1 and J usage is TRBJ2-1; a weak D match, TRBD1 (6 bases). Germline CDR1 reads SGHRS; CDR2 reads YFSETQ. V lost 1 base and J lost 6, with 8 bases in between. There are 13 residues in the CDR3. The CDR3 protein is CASSLSRGNEQFF. The CDR3 nucleotides read TGCGCCAGCAGCTTGTCCAGGGGCAATGAGCAGTTCTTC.

This sequence joins TRBV7-2 and TRBJ1-1, with unresolved D. With 0 bases removed from V and 3 bases from J, the gap between germline ends came to 5 bases. This CDR3 contains 13 residues. The germline V gene encodes CDR1 SGHTA and CDR2 FQGNSA. Here the CDR3 DNA reads TGTGCCAGCAGCTTAGCAATAGACACTGAAGCTTTCTTT. This codes for CASSLAIDTEAFF.

This clone has a handful of counts. The chain joins TRBV5-5 to TRBJ2-1, with TRBD1 identical over 7 bases. This CDR3 has 14 residues. V was clipped by 2 bases and J by 7 bases; unmatched bases: 6. Germline loops: CDR1 SGHKS, CDR2 YYEKEE (reference sequence). This chain's CDR3 is CASSFGDRANEQFF. The CDR3 DNA reads TGTGCCAGCAGCTTCGGTGACAGGGCGAATGAGCAGTTCTTC.

This sequence joins TRBV10-3 and TRBJ1-4; TRBD1 aligns across 10 bases. Per the germline V gene, CDR1 is ENHRY and CDR2 is SYGVKD. V dropped 5 bases and J dropped 8; count of bases not matched to a gene: 8. This CDR3 is 15 amino acids long. CDR3 loop: CAISQGDRGGEKLFF. The CDR3, as DNA: TGTGCCATCAGTCAGGGGGACAGGGGTGGAGAAAAACTGTTTTTT.

The chain has TRBV5-4 and TRBJ1-2; D not resolved. The CDR3 runs 13 residues. Germline loops: CDR1 SGHNT, CDR2 YYREEE (reference sequence). Trimming removed 5 bases at V and 1 base at J, with 9 bases between. The CDR3 bases are TGTGCCAGCAGTCCTGACATTAACTATGGCTACACCTTC. As protein: CASSPDINYGYTF.

The chain carries TRBV21-1 and TRBJ1-2; the D segment call TRBD1 is taken from the table without a DNA check. TRBV21-1 is a listed pseudogene. There are 17 residues in the CDR3. CDR3 loop: CASSTTQTDRGRWGYTF. The CDR3 region has the DNA TGTGCCAGCAGCACTACACAGACAGACAGGGGGCGTTGGGGCTACACCTTC.

The V gene is TRBV2, the J gene TRBJ1-5; D is unclear. Germline loops: CDR1 SNHLY, CDR2 FYNNEI. The CDR3 is 15 residues long. V was shortened by 6 bases and J by 4 bases, with 16 bases between the two germline ends. DNA for the CDR3: TGTGCCAGCAGGTTACGGACGGGAGGAAATCAGCCCCAGCATTTT. Its translation is CASRLRTGGNQPQHF.

This clone appeared a single time. The V and J genes are TRBV7-8 and TRBJ1-5; D is ambiguous. The V end lost 5 bases, the J end lost 3 bases, and 14 bases lay between the germline ends. The CDR3 sequence is 15 residues long. CDR1 is SGHVS, CDR2 FQNEAQ, per germline. The CDR3 reads CASSPEGRFNQPQHF. The CDR3 nucleotides are TGTGCCAGCAGCCCCGAAGGCAGGTTCAATCAGCCCCAGCATTTT.

The rearrangement links TRBV27 to TRBJ2-3; 12 bases are a match to TRBD2. The CDR3 is made up of 17 amino acids. Germline CDR1 is MNHEY and CDR2 is SMNVEV (reference sequence). After removal of 5 bases from V and 4 bases from J, the junction contained 10 bases not matched to a gene. The chain's CDR3 is CASSPWTSGNFADTQYF. The DNA of the CDR3 is TGTGCCAGCAGTCCTTGGACTAGCGGGAATTTCGCAGATACGCAGTATTTT.

The V and J genes are TRBV5-1 and TRBJ1-2; D unclear. Germline-derived CDR1 and CDR2 are SGHRS and YFSETQ. CDR3 length: 12 amino acids. With 1 base removed from V and 10 bases from J, the gap between germline ends came to 11 bases. The DNA of the CDR3 is TGCGCCAGCAGCTTGTCTCAGAATGACTACACCTTC. The encoded protein is CASSLSQNDYTF.

This chain joins TRBV28 and TRBJ1-3; 7 bases are a match to TRBD1. V lost 5 bases, J lost 1 base, and 8 bases stayed unmatched. Germline V CDR1 and CDR2: MDHEN, SYDVKM. The CDR3 is made up of 16 amino acids. The CDR3 region has the DNA TGTGCCAGCAGTCCGATCGACAGGGAGTCTGGAAACACCATATATTTT. Amino acids: CASSPIDRESGNTIYF.

The V and J genes are TRBV6-6 and TRBJ2-5; tentative D call: TRBD2 (7 bases). The CDR3 is made up of 13 amino acids. Trimming took off 9 bases at V and 7 bases at J, with 18 bases between the two ends. CDR1 is MNHNY, CDR2 SVGAGI, per germline (reference sequence). The CDR3 loop is CASLGGALGTQYF. CDR3 nucleotides: TGTGCCAGTTTGGGGGGGGCCTTGGGGACCCAGTACTTC.

The chain combines TRBV2 with TRBJ2-5, with 9 bases fitting TRBD1. CDR3 length: 14 residues. Germline-derived CDR1 and CDR2 are SNHLY and FYNNEI. J gave up 5 bases and V 6 bases, and 7 bases lay outside the gene matches. As DNA, the CDR3 is TGTGCCAGCAGCTTAACAGGGGGCGCGGAGACCCAGTACTTC. Its translation: CASSLTGGAETQYF.

Here the CDR3 DNA reads TGTGCCATCAGCTCCTCGCGGCAGAACACCGGGGAGCTGTTTTTT. The encoded protein is CAISSSRQNTGELFF. The chain carries TRBV10-3 and TRBJ2-2; D remains ambiguous. Germline values: CDR1 ENHRY, CDR2 SYGVKD. The V gene lost 6 bases and the J gene lost 1 base, with 12 bases spanning the gap. CDR3 length: 15 amino acids.

The genes are TRBV9 and TRBJ2-5; 7 bases line up with TRBD1. Germline assignment: CDR1 SGDLS and CDR2 YYNGEE. The V and J ends lost 3 bases and 7 bases, in that order; junction bases with no gene match: 9. The CDR3 loop spans 14 amino acids. This chain's CDR3 is CASSARQGIGTQYF. In nucleotides, the CDR3 is TGTGCCAGCAGCGCGCGACAGGGCATAGGGACCCAGTACTTC.

The chain employs TRBV3-1 (or the pseudogene TRBV3-2) and TRBJ2-3; 9 bases align to TRBD2. This CDR3 is built from 15 residues. Germline-derived CDR1 and CDR2 are LGHDT and YNNKEL (reference sequence). The V gene end was trimmed by 2 bases and the J gene end by 5 bases; junction bases not matched to a gene: 5. The CDR3 spells CASSQPGLALDTQYF. The CDR3 DNA follows: TGTGCCAGCAGCCAACCGGGACTAGCCCTAGATACGCAGTATTTT.

The V gene is TRBV28, the J gene TRBJ2-7; D not resolved. From germline, CDR1 is MDHEN and CDR2 SYDVKM. The CDR3 totals 14 residues. The V gene lost 6 bases and the J gene lost 4 bases, with 16 bases spanning the gap. The CDR3 DNA sequence: TGTGCCAGCAGACCACCCCTTTGGCAGTACGAGCAGTACTTC. Protein sequence: CASRPPLWQYEQYF.

This clone was seen once. J is TRBJ2-5 and V is TRBV5-4; D might be TRBD2 (6 bases). CDR3 size: 14 residues. The V and J ends lost 4 bases and 0 bases respectively, with 10 bases between them. CDR1 is SGHNT and CDR2 is YYREEE in the germline V gene (reference sequence). In DNA form, the CDR3 reads TGTGCCAGCAGCCGTAGGGACTACCAAGAGACCCAGTACTTC. Translation: CASSRRDYQETQYF.

This clone was seen only once. The chain couples TRBV5-1 to TRBJ1-1; 8 bases match TRBD1. The V and J ends lost 3 bases and 4 bases, in that order; junction bases with no gene match: 8. This CDR3 is built from 15 residues. Germline CDR1 reads SGHRS; CDR2 reads YFSETQ. CDR3 sequence reads: CASSSDRAAGTEAFF. The CDR3 coding sequence is TGCGCCAGCAGCTCGGACAGGGCGGCGGGCACTGAAGCTTTCTTT.